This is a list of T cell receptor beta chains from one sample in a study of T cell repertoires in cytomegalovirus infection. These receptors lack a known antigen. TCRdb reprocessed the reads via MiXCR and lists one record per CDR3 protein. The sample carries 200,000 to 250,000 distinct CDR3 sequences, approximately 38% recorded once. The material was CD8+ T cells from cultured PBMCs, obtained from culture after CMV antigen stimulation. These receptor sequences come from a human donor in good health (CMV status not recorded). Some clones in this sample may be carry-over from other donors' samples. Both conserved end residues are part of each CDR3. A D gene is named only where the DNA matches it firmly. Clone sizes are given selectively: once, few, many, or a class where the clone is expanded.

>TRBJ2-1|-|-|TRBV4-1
CASSQGGSYGYNEQFF
TGCGCCAGCAGCCAAGGGGGTTCCTATGGCTACAATGAGCAGTTCTTC
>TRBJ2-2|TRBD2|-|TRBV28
CASGEPLGTSSTGELFF
TGTGCCAGCGGAGAGCCCCTGGGGACTAGCTCCACCGGGGAGCTGTTTTTT
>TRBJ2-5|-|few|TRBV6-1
CASSEITGGFQETQYF
TGTGCCAGCAGTGAAATCACGGGGGGCTTCCAAGAGACCCAGTACTTC
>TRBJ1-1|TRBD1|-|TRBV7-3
CASSPGQGYTEAFF
TGTGCCAGCAGCCCGGGACAGGGTTACACTGAAGCTTTCTTT
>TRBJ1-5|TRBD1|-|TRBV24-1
CATSVTGAGNQPQHF
TGTGCCACCAGTGTTACAGGGGCCGGAAATCAGCCCCAGCATTTT
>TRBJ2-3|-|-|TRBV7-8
CASSLLAGPDTQYF
TGTGCCAGCAGCTTACTCGCGGGACCAGATACGCAGTATTTT
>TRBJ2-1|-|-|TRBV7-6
CASREGLAARNEQFF
TGTGCCAGCAGAGAGGGACTGGCTGCCCGCAATGAGCAGTTCTTC
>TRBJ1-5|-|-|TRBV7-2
CASSLGWAQPQHF
TGTGCCAGCAGCTTAGGTTGGGCGCAGCCCCAGCATTTT
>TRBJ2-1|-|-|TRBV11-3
CASSLGGRSYNEQFF
TGTGCCAGCAGCTTAGGGGGTAGGTCCTACAATGAGCAGTTCTTC
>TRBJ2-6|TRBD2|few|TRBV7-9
CASSLKWTSGSEDLSGANVLTF
TGTGCCAGCAGCTTAAAGTGGACTAGCGGGAGTGAAGACCTCTCTGGGGCCAACGTCCTGACTTTC
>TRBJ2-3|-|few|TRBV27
CASSFLGALITDTQYF
TGTGCCAGCAGTTTTCTCGGTGCCCTCATCACAGATACGCAGTATTTT
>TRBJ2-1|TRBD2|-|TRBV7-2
CASSRVSASGFYNEQFF
TGTGCCAGCAGCAGGGTAAGCGCTAGCGGGTTTTACAATGAGCAGTTCTTC
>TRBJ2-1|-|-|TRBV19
CASSLRTYNEQFF
TGTGCCAGTAGTTTACGGACTTACAATGAGCAGTTCTTC
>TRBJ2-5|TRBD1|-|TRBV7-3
CASSLTPRGIGETQYF
TGTGCCAGCAGCTTAACGCCCAGGGGGATCGGCGAGACCCAGTACTTC
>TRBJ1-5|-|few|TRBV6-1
CAIEPFQPQHF
TGTGCCATAGAGCCGTTTCAGCCCCAGCATTTT
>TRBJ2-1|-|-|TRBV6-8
CASSPGYSGGEQFF
TGTGCCAGCAGCCCGGGCTATTCCGGGGGTGAGCAGTTCTTC
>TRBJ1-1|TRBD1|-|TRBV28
CASSPRQGRLNTEAFF
TGTGCCAGCAGTCCGCGACAGGGTCGCCTAAACACTGAAGCTTTCTTT
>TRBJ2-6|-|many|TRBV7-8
CASSLAPGDGFSGANVLTF
TGTGCCAGCAGCTTAGCCCCTGGGGACGGGTTCTCTGGGGCCAACGTCCTGACTTTC
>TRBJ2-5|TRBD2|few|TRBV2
CASRPGTSGTQETQYF
TGTGCCAGCAGGCCTGGGACTAGCGGCACCCAAGAGACCCAGTACTTC
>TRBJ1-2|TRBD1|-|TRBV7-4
CASSPADRVYGYTF
TGTGCCAGCAGCCCCGCGGACAGGGTCTATGGCTACACCTTC
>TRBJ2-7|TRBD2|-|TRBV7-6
CASSFVGAGGRYEQYF
TGTGCCAGCAGCTTCGTCGGTGCGGGAGGGAGGTACGAGCAGTACTTC
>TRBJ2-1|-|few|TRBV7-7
CASSLDPDNEQFF
TGTGCTAGCAGCTTAGACCCGGACAATGAGCAGTTCTTC
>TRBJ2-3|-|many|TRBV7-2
CASSLALASRLTDTQYF
TGTGCCAGCAGCTTAGCGCTGGCTAGCAGACTGACAGATACGCAGTATTTT
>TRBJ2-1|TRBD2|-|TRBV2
CASRAGVPITEQFF
TGTGCCAGCAGGGCGGGAGTTCCCATTACTGAGCAGTTCTTC
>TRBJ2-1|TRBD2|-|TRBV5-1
CASSLFTSGRNNEQFF
TGCGCCAGCAGCTTATTTACTAGCGGGAGAAACAATGAGCAGTTCTTC
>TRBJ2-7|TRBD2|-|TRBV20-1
CSARVGGEFGF
TGCAGTGCTAGAGTGGGGGGGGAATTCGGCTTC
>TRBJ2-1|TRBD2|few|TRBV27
CASSLVLAVSYNEQFF
TGTGCCAGCAGTTTGGTGCTAGCGGTCTCCTACAATGAGCAGTTCTTC
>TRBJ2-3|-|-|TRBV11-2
CASSLSRGSADTQYF
TGTGCCAGCAGCTTAAGTCGGGGTTCTGCGGATACGCAGTATTTT
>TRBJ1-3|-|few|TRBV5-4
CASSLSGSGNTIYF
TGTGCCAGCAGCTTGTCGGGCTCTGGAAACACCATATATTTT
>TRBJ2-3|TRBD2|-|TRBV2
CASSLAGVGTYLHGTDTQYF
TGTGCCAGTTCACTAGCGGGGGTCGGGACATACCTCCATGGGACAGATACGCAGTATTTT
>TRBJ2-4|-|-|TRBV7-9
CASSLVLGPNIQYF
TGTGCCAGCAGCTTAGTGTTGGGCCCCAACATTCAGTACTTC
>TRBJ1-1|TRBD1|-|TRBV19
CASSPRRDRDMNTEAFF
TGTGCCAGTAGTCCCCGTCGGGACAGGGACATGAACACTGAAGCTTTCTTT
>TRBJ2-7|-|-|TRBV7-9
CASSSDPGVVGEQYF
TGTGCCAGCAGCTCAGACCCCGGAGTGGTTGGTGAGCAGTACTTC
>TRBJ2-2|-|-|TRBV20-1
CSARSKGQGNTGELFF
TGCAGTGCTAGATCTAAAGGTCAGGGGAACACCGGGGAGCTGTTTTTT
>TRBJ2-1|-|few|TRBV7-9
CATQLRGGGAANEQFF
TGTGCCACCCAGCTTAGAGGAGGGGGCGCTGCCAATGAGCAGTTCTTC
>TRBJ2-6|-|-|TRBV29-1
CSVARGRSGANVLTF
TGCAGCGTTGCTCGTGGGCGATCTGGGGCCAACGTCCTGACTTTC
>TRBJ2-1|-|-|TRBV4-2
CASSQEGRGSYNEQFF
TGTGCCAGCAGCCAAGAAGGGAGAGGCTCCTACAATGAGCAGTTCTTC
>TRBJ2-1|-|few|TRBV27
CASSLSQGPYEQFF
TGTGCCAGCAGTTTATCGCAGGGTCCCTATGAGCAGTTCTTC
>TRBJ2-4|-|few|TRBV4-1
CASSPTGGQGLLAKNIQYF
TGCGCCAGCAGCCCTACCGGGGGGCAGGGATTGCTAGCCAAAAACATTCAGTACTTC
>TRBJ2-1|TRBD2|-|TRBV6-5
CASKGTSGYNEQFF
TGTGCCAGCAAAGGGACTAGCGGTTACAATGAGCAGTTCTTC
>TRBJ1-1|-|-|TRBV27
CASSFQGQSTEAFF
TGTGCCAGCAGTTTTCAGGGGCAGAGCACTGAAGCTTTCTTT
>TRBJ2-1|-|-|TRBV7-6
CASSPTDSEQFF
TGTGCCAGCAGCCCGACGGATAGTGAGCAGTTCTTC
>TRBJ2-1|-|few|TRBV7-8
CASSLEGRQQFF
TGTGCCAGCAGCTTAGAGGGGCGCCAGCAGTTCTTC
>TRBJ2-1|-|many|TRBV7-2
CASSLGAGVSYNEQFF
TGTGCCAGCAGCTTAGGGGCGGGTGTCTCCTACAATGAGCAGTTCTTC
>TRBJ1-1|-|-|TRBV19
CASKLTGGNTEAFF
TGTGCCAGTAAGCTAACGGGGGGCAACACTGAAGCTTTCTTT
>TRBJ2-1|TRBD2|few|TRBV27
CASSLPGGPWEQFF
TGTGCCAGCAGTTTACCGGGAGGGCCATGGGAGCAGTTCTTC
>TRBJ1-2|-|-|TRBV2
CASSEGGLWGYGYTF
TGTGCCAGCAGTGAGGGTGGACTCTGGGGCTATGGCTACACCTTC
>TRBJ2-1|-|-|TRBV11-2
CASSLDGGLGRRWFF
TGTGCCAGCAGCTTAGATGGAGGATTAGGGAGGCGGTGGTTCTTC